These 18 T cell receptor beta chains originate from one sample sequenced in a study of human T cells and chemical hapten exposure. A single record per CDR3 protein comes from TCRdb applying MiXCR to the RACE reads. The table lists 84,000 or so distinct CDR3 sequences, 8.5% of them singletons, with approximately 2.8% in the top ten. Stated time point: pre-sensitization, week 0. Documented treatment: therapeutic diphenylcyclopropenone sensitization with weekly scalp DPC. Source: whole blood, taken in connection with sensitization to the hapten diphenylcyclopropenone (DPC). These receptor sequences come from a man aged 35-49 years with alopecia areata. Some clones in this sample may be carry-over from other donors' samples.

This clonotype was counted a few times. The gene calls are TRBV12-3 or TRBV12-4 and TRBJ2-4, with D hard to call. This CDR3 contains 15 residues. V lost 5 bases, J lost 7 bases, and 18 bases lay in between. In DNA, the CDR3 is TGTGCCAGCAGTCCGTCCCGGGTCCAAGGGAACATTCAGTACTTC. It codes for CASSPSRVQGNIQYF.

The chain links TRBV18 to TRBJ1-5; TRBD1 is a possible D gene (6 bases). From germline, CDR1 is KGHSH and CDR2 LQKENI. CDR3 length equals 14 residues. V was clipped by 6 bases and J by 6 bases, with 15 bases between them. CDR3: CASSLKGGLQPQHF. The CDR3 DNA reads TGTGCCAGCTCGTTAAAGGGGGGGCTTCAGCCCCAGCATTTT.

This clonotype was counted ten times or more. The chain couples TRBV29-1 to TRBJ2-3, with D hard to call. CDR1 is SQVTM, CDR2 ANQGSEA, per germline. V was trimmed by 7 bases and J by 2 bases, leaving 10 bases between them. This CDR3 has 12 residues. The CDR3 reads CSAIPNTDTQYF. The DNA of the CDR3 is TGCAGCGCCATCCCTAACACAGATACGCAGTATTTT.

This clonotype came up many times. The V call is TRBV20-1, the J call TRBJ2-7; 10 positions match TRBD1. With 1 base clipped from V and 3 bases from J, the junction kept 3 bases outside the gene matches. This CDR3 has 14 amino acids. CDR1 and CDR2 from the germline V gene are DFQATT and SNEGSKA (reference sequence). The chain's CDR3 is CSARGDRGSYEQYF. The CDR3 nucleotides read TGCAGTGCTAGAGGGGACAGGGGTAGCTACGAGCAGTACTTC.

V and J are TRBV7-9 and TRBJ2-4, with D possibly TRBD2 on 6 matching bases. Trimming pared 6 bases from V and 5 bases from J, leaving 17 bases between. The CDR3 runs 15 residues. CDR1 SEHNR and CDR2 FQNEAQ come from the germline V gene (reference sequence). CDR3 nucleotide sequence: TGTGCCAGCAGTCAAGGCGCGGGACTGGAAAACATTCAGTACTTC. Protein: CASSQGAGLENIQYF.

This clonotype was counted ten times or more. The genes are TRBV6-1 and TRBJ2-7; no clear D gene. The germline CDR1 and CDR2 sequences are MNHNS and SASEGT. V lost 3 bases and J 8 bases, leaving 11 bases between the germline ends. This CDR3 has 12 residues. The CDR3 sequence is CASSERLEKQYF. In DNA, the CDR3 is TGTGCCAGCAGTGAGAGATTGGAGAAGCAGTACTTC.

This chain joins TRBV24-1 and TRBJ1-2; 8 nucleotides match TRBD1. The trim removed 6 bases at V and 4 bases at J, leaving 3 bases unmatched. This CDR3 region has 13 residues. Looked up from germline, CDR1 is KGHDR and CDR2 is SFDVKD. CDR3 region: CATSSTGGYGYTF. CDR3 DNA: TGTGCCACCAGTTCAACAGGGGGCTATGGCTACACCTTC.

This clonotype was seen many times. This rearrangement joins TRBV6-5 to TRBJ2-1; D is perhaps TRBD2 (6 bases). The CDR3 covers 15 residues. The germline CDR1 and CDR2 sequences are MNHEY and SVGAGI. V lost 0 bases and J 5 bases, leaving 11 bases between the germline ends. CDR3 DNA: TGTGCCAGCAGTTACTCGAGACTAGGAAACAATGAGCAGTTCTTC. Protein product: CASSYSRLGNNEQFF.

As for this clonotype: A much larger clone lies one base from this, so it may be a read error. V is TRBV12-3 or TRBV12-4 and J is TRBJ1-1, with unresolved D. The CDR3 is 12 amino acids. With 4 bases removed from V and 5 bases from J, the gap between germline ends came to 8 bases. CDR3 nucleotide sequence: TGTGCCAGCAGTTGGGCGCGGACTGAAGCTTTCTTT. This codes for CASSWARTEAFF.

This rearrangement joins TRBV29-1 to TRBJ2-3, with 10 bases aligning to TRBD2. The CDR3 is 17 residues long. The germline V gene encodes CDR1 SQVTM and CDR2 ANQGSEA. Germline trimming cut 6 bases from V and 3 bases from J; bases unmatched to any gene: 15. The CDR3 here is CSVAGIGASGRTDTQYF. The CDR3 region has the DNA TGCAGCGTAGCAGGGATTGGGGCTAGCGGGAGAACAGATACGCAGTATTTT.

This clonotype was seen ten or more times. V is TRBV29-1 and J is TRBJ1-1; D uncertain. Trimming stripped 5 bases from V and 6 bases from J, with 10 bases between. The CDR3 runs to 11 residues. Germline lookup yields CDR1 SQVTM and CDR2 ANQGSEA. The CDR3 DNA sequence: TGCAGCGTTACGGACGGTCCTGAAGCTTTCTTT. Its protein product is CSVTDGPEAFF.

This clonotype qualifies as medium-sized. The V and J genes are TRBV13 and TRBJ1-1; D unresolved. This CDR3 spans 15 amino acids. V shed 1 base and J shed 3 bases, with 12 bases lying between them. Germline V gives CDR1 PRHDT, CDR2 FYEKMQ (reference sequence). CDR3 in amino acids: CASSLEGGTYTEAFF. The CDR3 DNA sequence: TGTGCCAGCAGCTTAGAGGGTGGTACCTACACTGAAGCTTTCTTT.

This clonotype was counted ten times or more. This rearrangement joins TRBV9 to TRBJ2-5, with unresolved D. Trimming cost V 0 bases and J 1 base, with 4 bases left between them. The CDR3 consists of 13 residues. Germline loops: CDR1 SGDLS, CDR2 YYNGEE. CDR3 protein: CASSVALQETQYF. CDR3 sequence (DNA): TGTGCCAGCAGCGTAGCCCTCCAAGAGACCCAGTACTTC.

The V and J genes are TRBV7-2 and TRBJ1-2, with D possibly TRBD1 on 6 matching bases. The CDR3 is 17 residues long. Germline assignment: CDR1 SGHTA and CDR2 FQGNSA. Deletions cut 5 bases from V and 3 bases from J, with 22 bases between. For the CDR3, the DNA is TGTGCCAGCAGCCTCACCCGGGACACCCGGGTCGACTATGGCTACACCTTC. Translating gives CASSLTRDTRVDYGYTF.

This clonotype was recorded a few times. The chain is built from TRBV12-3 or TRBV12-4 and TRBJ2-3; TRBD2 might be the D (6 bases). There are 13 residues in the CDR3. Trimming removed 3 bases from V and 6 bases from J, with 10 bases in between. In nucleotides, the CDR3 is TGTGCCAGCAGTTTTGGCGGGAAGGATACGCAGTATTTT. It encodes CASSFGGKDTQYF.

This clonotype has at least ten counts. The chain links TRBV3-1 to TRBJ1-1; D gene uncertain. The CDR3 length is 14 residues. Germline values: CDR1 LGHDT, CDR2 YNNKEL (reference sequence). V lost 0 bases, J lost 3 bases, and 8 bases lay in between. This CDR3 reads CASSQEGFYTEAFF. The CDR3 DNA is TGTGCCAGCAGCCAAGAGGGGTTTTACACTGAAGCTTTCTTT. The entire variable domain, with the rest obtained from reference TRBV3-1 and TRBJ1-1, is as follows: DTAVSQTPKYLVTQMGNDKSIKCEQNLGHDTMYWYKQDSKKFLKIMFSYNNKELIINETVPNRFSPKSPDKAHLNLHINSLELGDSAVYFCASSQEGFYTEAFFGQGTRLTVV.

This clonotype was picked up many times. This chain links TRBV21-1 with TRBJ2-1; the D segment call TRBD1 is taken from the table without a DNA check. TRBV21-1 is a known pseudogene. The CDR3 is made up of 10 amino acids. The CDR3: CASIGQGKFF. The CDR3 DNA reads as TGTGCCAGCATCGGGCAGGGGAAGTTCTTC.

The chain recombines TRBV11-1 with TRBJ2-1; a weak D match, TRBD2 (7 bases). This CDR3 contains 14 residues. V dropped 8 bases and J dropped 1 base, with 12 bases sitting between them. Germline loops: CDR1 SGHAT, CDR2 FQDESV (reference sequence). This CDR3 reads CASGRGGSYNEQFF. Written as DNA, the CDR3 is TGTGCCAGCGGGAGGGGGGGGTCCTACAATGAGCAGTTCTTC.